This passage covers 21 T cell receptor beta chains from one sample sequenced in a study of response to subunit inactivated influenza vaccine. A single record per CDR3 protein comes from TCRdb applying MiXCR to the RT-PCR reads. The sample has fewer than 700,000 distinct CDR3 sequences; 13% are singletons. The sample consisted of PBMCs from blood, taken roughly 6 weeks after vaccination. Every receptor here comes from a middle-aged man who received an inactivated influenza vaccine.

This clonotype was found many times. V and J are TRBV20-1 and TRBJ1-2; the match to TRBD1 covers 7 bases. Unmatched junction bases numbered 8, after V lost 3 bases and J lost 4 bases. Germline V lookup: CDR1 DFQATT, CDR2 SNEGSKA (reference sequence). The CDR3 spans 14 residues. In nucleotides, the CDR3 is TGCAGTGCTAGTAGAGGGGGCATAAGCTATGGCTACACCTTC. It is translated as CSASRGGISYGYTF.

CDR3 sequence: CASSQVGVAGEDEQFF. In DNA form, the CDR3 reads TGTGCCAGCAGCCAAGTCGGGGTAGCGGGAGAGGATGAGCAGTTCTTC. V usage is TRBV4-2 and J usage is TRBJ2-1; 9 bases fit TRBD2. Germline V gene data show CDR1 as LGHNA and CDR2 as YNFKEQ. The CDR3 runs to 16 residues. Trimming cost V 1 base and J 8 bases; bases outside gene matches: 9.

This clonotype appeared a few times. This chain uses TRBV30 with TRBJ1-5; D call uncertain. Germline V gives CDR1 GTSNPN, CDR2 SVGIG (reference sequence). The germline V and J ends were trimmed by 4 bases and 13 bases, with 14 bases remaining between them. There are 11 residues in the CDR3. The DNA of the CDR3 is TGTGCCTGGACCCCTGCAGGTACTCAGCATTTT. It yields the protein CAWTPAGTQHF.

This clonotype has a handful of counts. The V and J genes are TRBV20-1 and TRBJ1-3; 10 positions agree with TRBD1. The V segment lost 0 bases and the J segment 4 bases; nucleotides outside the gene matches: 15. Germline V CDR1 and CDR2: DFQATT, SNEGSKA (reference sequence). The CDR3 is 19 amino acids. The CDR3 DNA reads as TGCAGTGCTAGAGATGGGACTTTGACAGGGGGCGCGGACGGAAACACCATATATTTT. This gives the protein CSARDGTLTGGADGNTIYF.

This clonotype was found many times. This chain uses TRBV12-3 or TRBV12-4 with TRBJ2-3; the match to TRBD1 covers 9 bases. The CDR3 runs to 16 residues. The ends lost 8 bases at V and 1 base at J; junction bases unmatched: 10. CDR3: CASARGRDRGTDTQYF. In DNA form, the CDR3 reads TGTGCCAGCGCCCGCGGCCGGGACAGGGGCACAGATACGCAGTATTTT.

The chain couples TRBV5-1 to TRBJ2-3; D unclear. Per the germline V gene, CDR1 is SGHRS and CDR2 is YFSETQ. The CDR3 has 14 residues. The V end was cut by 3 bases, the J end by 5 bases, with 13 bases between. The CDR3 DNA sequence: TGCGCCAGCAGCTACTCGGCGGTCGAAGATACGCAGTATTTT. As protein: CASSYSAVEDTQYF.

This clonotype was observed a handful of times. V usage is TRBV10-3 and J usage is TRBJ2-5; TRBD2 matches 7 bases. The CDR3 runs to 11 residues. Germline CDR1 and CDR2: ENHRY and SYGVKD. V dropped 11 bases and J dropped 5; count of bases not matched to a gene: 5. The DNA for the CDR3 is TGTGCCTCCCTCGGGGGGGAGACCCAGTACTTC. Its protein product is CASLGGETQYF.

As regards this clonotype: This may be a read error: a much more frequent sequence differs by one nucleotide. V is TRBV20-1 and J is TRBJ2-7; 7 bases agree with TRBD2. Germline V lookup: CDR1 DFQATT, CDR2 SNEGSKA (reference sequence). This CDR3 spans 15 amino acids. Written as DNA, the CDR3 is TGCAATGCTAGAGATGGAGCGGGGAACGTCTACGAGCAGTACTTC. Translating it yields CNARDGAGNVYEQYF.

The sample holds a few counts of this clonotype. In nucleotides, the CDR3 is TGTGCCAGCAGTTTATGGGGCCTCTCGTTAGGGGCCAACGTCCTGACTTTC. Translating it yields CASSLWGLSLGANVLTF. This sequence joins TRBV28 and TRBJ2-6, with no clear D. V shed 0 bases and J shed 4 bases, with 13 bases lying between them. Looked up from germline, CDR1 is MDHEN and CDR2 is SYDVKM. The CDR3 totals 17 residues.

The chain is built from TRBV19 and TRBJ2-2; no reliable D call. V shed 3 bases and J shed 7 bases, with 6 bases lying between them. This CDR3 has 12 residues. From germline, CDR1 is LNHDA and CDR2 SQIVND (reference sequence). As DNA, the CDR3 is TGTGCCAGTAGTATCATAATCGGGGAGCTGTTTTTT. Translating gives CASSIIIGELFF.

In DNA form, the CDR3 reads TGTGCCAGCAGCCGCCGGGCTAGCGGGAGGTGGTCAGATACGCAGTATTTT. Protein product: CASSRRASGRWSDTQYF. The rearrangement uses TRBV7-2 and TRBJ2-3; 11 positions agree with TRBD2. V lost 5 bases, J lost 4 bases, and 11 bases stayed unmatched. The CDR3 runs 17 residues. Germline lookup yields CDR1 SGHTA and CDR2 FQGNSA.

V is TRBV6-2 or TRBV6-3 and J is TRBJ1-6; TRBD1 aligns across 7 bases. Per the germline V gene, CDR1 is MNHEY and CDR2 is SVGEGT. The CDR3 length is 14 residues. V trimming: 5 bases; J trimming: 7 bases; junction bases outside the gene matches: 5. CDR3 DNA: TGTGCCAGCAGTCAGGGGGTTGAGAATTCACCCCTCCACTTT. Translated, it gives CASSQGVENSPLHF.

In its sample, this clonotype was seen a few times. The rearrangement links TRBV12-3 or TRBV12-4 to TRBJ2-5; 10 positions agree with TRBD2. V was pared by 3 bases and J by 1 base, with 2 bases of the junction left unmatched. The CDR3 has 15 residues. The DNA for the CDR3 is TGTGCCAGCAGTTTTACTAGCGGGATCCAAGAGACCCAGTACTTC. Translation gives CASSFTSGIQETQYF.

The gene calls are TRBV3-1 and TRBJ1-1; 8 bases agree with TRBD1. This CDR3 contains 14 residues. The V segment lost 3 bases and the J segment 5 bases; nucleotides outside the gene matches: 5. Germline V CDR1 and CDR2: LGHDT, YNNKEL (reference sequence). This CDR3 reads CASSQRTGTTEAFF. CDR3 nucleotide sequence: TGTGCCAGCAGCCAGAGGACAGGGACTACTGAAGCTTTCTTT.

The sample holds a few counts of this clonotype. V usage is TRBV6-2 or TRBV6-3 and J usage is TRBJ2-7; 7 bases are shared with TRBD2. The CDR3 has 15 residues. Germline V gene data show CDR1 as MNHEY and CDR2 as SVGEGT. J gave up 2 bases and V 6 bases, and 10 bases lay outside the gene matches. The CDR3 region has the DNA TGTGCCAGCAGGAAGAGGGCTAGCGGAACCTACGAGCAGTACTTC. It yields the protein CASRKRASGTYEQYF.

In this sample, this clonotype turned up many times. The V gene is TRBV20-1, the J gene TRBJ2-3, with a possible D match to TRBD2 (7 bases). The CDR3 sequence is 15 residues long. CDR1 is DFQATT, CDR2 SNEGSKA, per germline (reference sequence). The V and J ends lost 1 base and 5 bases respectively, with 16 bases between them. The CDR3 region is CSARGGPSGRDTQYF. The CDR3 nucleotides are TGCAGTGCTAGAGGGGGGCCTAGCGGTAGAGATACGCAGTATTTT.

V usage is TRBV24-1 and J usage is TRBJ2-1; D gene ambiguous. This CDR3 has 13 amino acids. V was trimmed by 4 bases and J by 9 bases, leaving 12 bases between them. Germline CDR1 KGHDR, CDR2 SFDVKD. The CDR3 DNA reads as TGTGCCACCAGTGAGATAGCTCGGGCTGAGCAGTTCTTC. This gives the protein CATSEIARAEQFF.

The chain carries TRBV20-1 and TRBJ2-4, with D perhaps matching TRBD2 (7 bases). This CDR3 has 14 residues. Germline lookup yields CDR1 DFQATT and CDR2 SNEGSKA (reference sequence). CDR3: CSRMTRGRENIQYF. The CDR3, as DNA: TGCAGCCGGATGACGCGGGGGCGCGAAAACATTCAGTACTTC.

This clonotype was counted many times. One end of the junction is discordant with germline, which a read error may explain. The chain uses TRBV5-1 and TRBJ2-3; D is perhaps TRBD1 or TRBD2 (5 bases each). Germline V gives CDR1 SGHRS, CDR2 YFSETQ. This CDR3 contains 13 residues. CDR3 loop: CASSRDSTDTQYF. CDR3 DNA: TGTGCCAGCAGTAGGGACAGCACAGATACGCAGTATTTT.

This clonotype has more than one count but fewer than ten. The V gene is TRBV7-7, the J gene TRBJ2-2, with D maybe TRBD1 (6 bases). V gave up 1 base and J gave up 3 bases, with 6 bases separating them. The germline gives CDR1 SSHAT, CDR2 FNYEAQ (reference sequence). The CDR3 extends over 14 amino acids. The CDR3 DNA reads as TGTGCCAGCAGCTTAGACAGGGACACCGGGGAGCTGTTTTTT. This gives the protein CASSLDRDTGELFF.

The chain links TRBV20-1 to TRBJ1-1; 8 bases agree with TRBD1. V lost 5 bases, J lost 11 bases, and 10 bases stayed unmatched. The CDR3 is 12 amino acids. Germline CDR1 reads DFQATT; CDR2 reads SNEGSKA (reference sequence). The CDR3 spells CSASDREETAFF. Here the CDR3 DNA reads TGCAGTGCTTCGGACAGGGAGGAAACGGCTTTCTTT.